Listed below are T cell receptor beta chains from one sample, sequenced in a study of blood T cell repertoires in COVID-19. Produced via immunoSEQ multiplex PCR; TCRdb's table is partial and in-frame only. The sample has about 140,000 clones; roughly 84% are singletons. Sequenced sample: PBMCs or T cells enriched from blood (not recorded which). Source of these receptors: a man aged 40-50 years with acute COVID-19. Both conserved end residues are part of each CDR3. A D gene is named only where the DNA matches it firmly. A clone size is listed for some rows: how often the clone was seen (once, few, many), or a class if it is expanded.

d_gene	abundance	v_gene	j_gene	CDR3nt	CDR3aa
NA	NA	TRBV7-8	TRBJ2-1	TGTGCCAGCAGCCCCGGGACAAACATTGTGAATGAGCAGTTCTTC	CASSPGTNIVNEQFF
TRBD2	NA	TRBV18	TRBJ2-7	TGTGCCAGCTCACCACGGCCTAGCGGGGCCTACTACGAGCAGTACTTC	CASSPRPSGAYYEQYF
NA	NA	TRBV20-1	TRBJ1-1	TGCAGTGCTAGGGGCCACACTGAAGCTTTCTTT	CSARGHTEAFF
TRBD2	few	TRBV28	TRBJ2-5	TGTGCCAGCACCGGGACTAGCGGGCTTTGGCAAGAGACCCAGTACTTC	CASTGTSGLWQETQYF
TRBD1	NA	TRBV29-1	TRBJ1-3	TGCAGCGGTTGGACAGGATACTCTGGAAACACCATATATTTT	CSGWTGYSGNTIYF
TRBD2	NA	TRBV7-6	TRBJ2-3	TGTGCCAGCAGCTTAGAGCCAGCGGGAGAGAATGCAGATACGCAGTATTTT	CASSLEPAGENADTQYF
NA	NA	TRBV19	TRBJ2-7	TGTGCCAGTAGTTCCCCGGGCGAGCAGTACTTC	CASSSPGEQYF
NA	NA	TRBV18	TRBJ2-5	TGTGCCAGCTCACCCCCAGAAGAGACCCAGTACTTC	CASSPPEETQYF
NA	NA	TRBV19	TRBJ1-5	TGTGCCAGTAGGGGGAGGGGCCAGTATAGCAATCAGCCCCAGCATTTT	CASRGRGQYSNQPQHF
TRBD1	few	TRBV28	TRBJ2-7	TGTGCCAGCAGTCCAAACAGGGGACCGAGCTCCTACGAGCAGTACTTC	CASSPNRGPSSYEQYF
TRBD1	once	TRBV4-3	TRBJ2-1	TGCGCCAGCAGCCAAGATCCAGGGGGCCCCTACAATGAGCAGTTCTTC	CASSQDPGGPYNEQFF
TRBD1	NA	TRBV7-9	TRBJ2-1	TGTGCCAGCAGCTTGGACAGGTTTGACAATGAGCAGTTCTTC	CASSLDRFDNEQFF
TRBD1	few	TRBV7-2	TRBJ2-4	TGTGCCAGCAGCTTGGGACAGCTAAACATTCAGTACTTC	CASSLGQLNIQYF
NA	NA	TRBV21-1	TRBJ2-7	TGTGCCAGCAGCGGCCTAGGACAGGGGGCGCAAGAACAAAGGCAGTACTTC	CASSGLGQGAQEQRQYF
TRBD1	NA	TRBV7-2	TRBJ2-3	TGTGCCAGCAGCTTTAGGAGACAGGGGGGCACAGATACGCAGTATTTT	CASSFRRQGGTDTQYF
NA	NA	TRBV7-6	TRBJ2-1	TGTGCCAGCAGCTTAGAGACAGGGACTTACAATGAGCAGTTCTTC	CASSLETGTYNEQFF
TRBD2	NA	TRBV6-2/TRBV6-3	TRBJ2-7	TGTGCCAGCAGTTATGAACTAGCGGGAGACGAGCAGTACTTC	CASSYELAGDEQYF
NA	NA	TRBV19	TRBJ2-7	TGTGCCAGTAGTATCGGAGGGACCTACGAGCAGTACTTC	CASSIGGTYEQYF
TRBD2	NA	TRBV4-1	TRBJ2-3	TGCGCCAGCAGCCAAGAGGGAGGGCCTAGCGCAGATACGCAGTATTTT	CASSQEGGPSADTQYF
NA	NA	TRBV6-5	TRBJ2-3	TGTGCCAGCAGTTACGGGCGGACACTTCTCACAGATACGCAGTATTTT	CASSYGRTLLTDTQYF
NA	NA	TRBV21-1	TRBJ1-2	TGTGCCAGCAGCAAAAGGGACACCTACCGCTATGGCTACACCTTC	CASSKRDTYRYGYTF
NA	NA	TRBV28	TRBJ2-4	TGTGCCAGCAGTTTTAGACGGACTCTAGCCAAAAACATTCAGTACTTC	CASSFRRTLAKNIQYF
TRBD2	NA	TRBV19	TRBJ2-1	TGTGCCAGTAGTATCGTTAGCGGGGGGGCCGGGGATGAGCAGTTCTTC	CASSIVSGGAGDEQFF
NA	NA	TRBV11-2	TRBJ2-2	TGTGCCAGCAGCTTGAATAGCGGGAACACCGGGGAGCTGTTTTTT	CASSLNSGNTGELFF
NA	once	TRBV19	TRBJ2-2	TGTGCCAGTAGGTCTCAAGCGGGTAGCACCGGGGAGCTGTTTTTT	CASRSQAGSTGELFF
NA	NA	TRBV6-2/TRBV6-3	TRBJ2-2	TGTGCCAGCAGTTACTCGACGGGGTGGAACACCGGGGAGCTGTTTTTT	CASSYSTGWNTGELFF
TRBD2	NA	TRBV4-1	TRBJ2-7	TGCGCCAGCAGCCGATCACCGACTAGCGGGTCGGAGACCTACGAGCAGTACTTC	CASSRSPTSGSETYEQYF
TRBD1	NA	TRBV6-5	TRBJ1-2	TGTGCCAGCAGTCCCCGGGACAGCCTAATCTATGGCTACACCTTC	CASSPRDSLIYGYTF
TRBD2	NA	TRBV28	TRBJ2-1	TGTGCCAGCAGCCTACAGACTAGCGCAATGTACAATGAGCAGTTCTTC	CASSLQTSAMYNEQFF
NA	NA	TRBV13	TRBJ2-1	TGTGCCAGCAGCGAGAACAATGAGCAGTTCTTC	CASSENNEQFF
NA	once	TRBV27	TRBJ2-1	TGTGCCAGCAGTTCCCTCTACAATGAGCAGTTCTTC	CASSSLYNEQFF
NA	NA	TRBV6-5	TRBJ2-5	TGTGCCAGCAGTTACTCATCCGGGACACAAGAGACCCAGTACTTC	CASSYSSGTQETQYF
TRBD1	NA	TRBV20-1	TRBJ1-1	TGCAGTGCTGGTGACAGGGGGGCGGGAAACACTGAAGCTTTCTTT	CSAGDRGAGNTEAFF
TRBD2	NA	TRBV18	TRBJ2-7	TGTGCCAGCTCACCACTAACTAGCGGGAGGGCCGGAGACGAGCAGTACTTC	CASSPLTSGRAGDEQYF
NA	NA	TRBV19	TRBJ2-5	TGTGCCAGTAGTCGGGTGATATTGGAGACCCAGTACTTC	CASSRVILETQYF
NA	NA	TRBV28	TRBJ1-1	TGTGCCAGCAGGGGGCCAGCTGAAGCTTTCTTT	CASRGPAEAFF
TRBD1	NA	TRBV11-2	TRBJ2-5	TGTGCCAGCAGCTTTCCAAGGACAGGGCGGCGTTCGGAGACCCAGTACTTC	CASSFPRTGRRSETQYF
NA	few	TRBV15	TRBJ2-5	TGTGCCACCAGCAGAGATCGGGGTTCGCAAGAGACCCAGTACTTC	CATSRDRGSQETQYF
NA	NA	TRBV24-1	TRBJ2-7	TGTGCCACCAGTGATGGCCTAGCGAGCTCCTACGAGCAGTACTTC	CATSDGLASSYEQYF
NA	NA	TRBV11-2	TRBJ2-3	TGTGCCAGCAGCTTAGAAGGGGCTACGCAGTATTTT	CASSLEGATQYF
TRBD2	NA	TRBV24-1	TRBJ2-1	TGTGCCACCGGACCGGGACTAGCGGGAGGAACTATTGCCAATGAGCAGTTCTTC	CATGPGLAGGTIANEQFF
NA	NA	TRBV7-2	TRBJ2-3	TGTGCCAGCATTCAATTTGTGGCCAAAGATACGCAGTATTTT	CASIQFVAKDTQYF
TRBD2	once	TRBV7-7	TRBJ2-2	TGTGCCAGCAGCTTAATAGCGGGGGGGCCGAACACCGGGGAGCTGTTTTTT	CASSLIAGGPNTGELFF
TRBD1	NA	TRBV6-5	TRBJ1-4	TGTGCCAGCAGCCCAGACAGGGCCCCGGAAAAACTGTTTTTT	CASSPDRAPEKLFF
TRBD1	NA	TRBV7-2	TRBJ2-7	TGTGCCAGCAGCTTAGAGGGGACAGTGTCCTACGAGCAGTACTTC	CASSLEGTVSYEQYF
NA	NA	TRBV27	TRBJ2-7	TGTGCCAGCAGTTGGGGAGAATCCTACGAGCAGTACTTC	CASSWGESYEQYF
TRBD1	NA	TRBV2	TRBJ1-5	TGTGCCAGCAGTGAGGACAGGGCTAGCAATCAGCCCCAGCATTTT	CASSEDRASNQPQHF
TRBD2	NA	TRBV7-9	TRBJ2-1	TGTGCCAGCAGCCACCGACTAGCGGGAGGGCCAGGGGAGCAGTTCTTC	CASSHRLAGGPGEQFF
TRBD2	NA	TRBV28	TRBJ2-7	TGTGCCAGCAGTTTGAAGACTAGCGGGGGGTTTTACGAGCAGTACTTC	CASSLKTSGGFYEQYF
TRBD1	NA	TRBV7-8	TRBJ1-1	TGTGCCAGCGGTATCAGGGGGCGAGACTCCACTGAAGCTTTCTTT	CASGIRGRDSTEAFF
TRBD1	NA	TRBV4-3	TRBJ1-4	TGCGCCAGCAGCCAAGATAGTGGACAGGGGGCGATCGGCACTAATGAAAAACTGTTTTTT	CASSQDSGQGAIGTNEKLFF
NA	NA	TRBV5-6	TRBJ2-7	TGTGCCAGCAGCTTCAGTCCGTCACGCACCTCCTACGAGCAGTACTTC	CASSFSPSRTSYEQYF
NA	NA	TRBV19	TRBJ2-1	TGTGCCAGTAGTCTCACCCGAGGGGGCTCCTACAATGAGCAGTTCTTC	CASSLTRGGSYNEQFF
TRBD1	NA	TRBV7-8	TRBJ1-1	TGTGCCAGCAGCCCTACAGGGGGCTCCACTGAAGCTTTCTTT	CASSPTGGSTEAFF